This TCR beta chain was identified during a study of T cell changes during pregnancy in multiple sclerosis. Assay used: immunoSEQ multiplex PCR; TCRdb lists only in-frame clones, some missing. The sample lists 30,000 to 35,000 clones, over 80% occurring once. Germline-derived CDR1 and CDR2 are SQVTM and ANQGSEA. The V end lost 4 bases, the J end lost 6 bases, and 16 bases lay between the germline ends. This CDR3 has 13 amino acids. The TCR was taken from a female donor with multiple sclerosis, enrolled in a pregnancy study. The chain combines TRBV29-1 with TRBJ2-7, with D tentatively TRBD2 (7 bases). This specimen was CD8+ T cells from peripheral blood mononuclear cells, taken in the first trimester of pregnancy. The DNA of the CDR3 is TGCAGCGTTGCATCAGGGGAGGGAGGCGAGCAGTACTTC. Its translation is CSVASGEGGEQYF.